This entry is about one TCR beta chain. Its target is unknown. The CDR3 length is 16 residues. This sample was taken from a study of molecular identifiers for immune sequencing clone quantification. Bulk TCR library preparation followed previously described methods with listed TCR primers. MiXCR, applied by TCRdb to the PCR reads, yields one record per CDR3 protein. The table has over 550,000 distinct CDR3 sequences, about 25% seen once. Findings and limits, study-wide: Amid 940,000 or so naive cells, spiked Jurkat TCR RNA from one cell was reportedly still detectable.

The material sequenced was naive CD8+ T cells from blood, with Jurkat cell RNA spiked in. Specified subset: FACS-sorted CD8+CD4-CCR7+CD45RA+ naive T cells. The V and J genes are TRBV21-1 and TRBJ1-5; the D call of TRBD1 is as the table states it, not checked on the DNA. TRBV21-1 is classified as a pseudogene. This TCR derives from a human donor in good health. Some libraries in this study had Jurkat cell RNA spiked in. CDR3 sequence reads: CASSKGSGIIDLPQHF. CDR3 sequence (DNA): TGTGCCAGCAGCAAAGGTTCGGGAATTATCGATCTGCCCCAGCATTTT.